Included here is one TCR beta chain sequence, with context. Its target is unknown. The data stem from a study of cytomegalovirus exposure and HLA in healthy donors. General study points: The study dropped some indistinguishable V segments, TRBV6-2 and TRBV6-3 among them. Based on reports, TCR beta sequences accurately predicted HLA-A and HLA-B alleles for most subjects.

The junction had 8 bases not matched to a gene; V was cut back by 3 bases and J by 6 bases. In germline, CDR1 is SEHNR, CDR2 FQNEAQ (reference sequence). CDR3 length: 15 residues. Amplification used 60 Vbeta primers and 13 Jbeta primers. The table came from immunoSEQ multiplex PCR; TCRdb's copy has only in-frame clones and leaves some out. This sample carries more than 150,000 clones, 70% to 80% of them seen once, and the ten largest clones take 1.4%. Donors sampled were nominally healthy, though unrecorded immune exposures were likely. The receptor comes from a man younger than 35 in good health and CMV-seronegative. The sample consisted of PBMCs. The gene calls are TRBV7-9 and TRBJ2-3, with 8 nucleotides matching TRBD1. The CDR3: CASSFSTGVLDTQYF. CDR3 coding DNA: TGTGCCAGCAGCTTTTCGACAGGGGTATTGGATACGCAGTATTTT.